Listed below are T cell receptor beta chains from one sample, sequenced in a study of cytomegalovirus exposure and HLA in healthy donors. Produced via immunoSEQ multiplex PCR; TCRdb's table is partial and in-frame only. The repertoire has 200,000 to 300,000 clones, around 80% of them found once; the top ten carry approximately 0.49%. Sequencing was done on a sample of PBMCs. Source of these receptors: a boy aged 5-17 years in good health and CMV-seronegative. The CDR3 runs from the conserved cysteine through the conserved F or W. The order of the fields is CDR3 DNA, CDR3 protein, D gene, clone size, J gene, V gene. The D gene is left open where the match is weak. Not all rows give a size; the values are once, few, many and, for expanded clones, a class.

CDR3nt: TGTGCCTGGAAAATGCGCGGAACGGCCCACACTGAAGCTTTCTTT; CDR3aa: CAWKMRGTAHTEAFF; d_gene: .; abundance: .; j_gene: TRBJ1-1; v_gene: TRBV30
CDR3nt: TGTGCCTCTGAACAGGGGATGGGCACTGAAGCTTTCTTT; CDR3aa: CASEQGMGTEAFF; d_gene: TRBD1; abundance: .; j_gene: TRBJ1-1; v_gene: TRBV30
CDR3nt: TGTGCCAGCAGCCGCAGAGGCGGGCCCGCCTACGAGCAGTACTTC; CDR3aa: CASSRRGGPAYEQYF; d_gene: .; abundance: .; j_gene: TRBJ2-7; v_gene: TRBV7-6
CDR3nt: TGTGCCAGCAGTTCCCCGGGACAGTTGGTAGAGACCCAGTACTTC; CDR3aa: CASSSPGQLVETQYF; d_gene: TRBD1; abundance: .; j_gene: TRBJ2-5; v_gene: TRBV6-5
CDR3nt: TGTGCCAGCGGAATGCAGGGGGATATTCAATCTGGAAACACCATATATTTT; CDR3aa: CASGMQGDIQSGNTIYF; d_gene: TRBD1; abundance: .; j_gene: TRBJ1-3; v_gene: TRBV5-4
CDR3nt: TGTGCCAGCAGTGAAAGGGCAGCGGCGTCAAATTACGAGCAGTACTTC; CDR3aa: CASSERAAASNYEQYF; d_gene: .; abundance: few; j_gene: TRBJ2-7; v_gene: TRBV2
CDR3nt: TGTGCCAGTAGTAATCTGGAAGGGGCTGGAGAGACCCAGTACTTC; CDR3aa: CASSNLEGAGETQYF; d_gene: .; abundance: .; j_gene: TRBJ2-5; v_gene: TRBV19
CDR3nt: TGTGCCTGGAGGCCGGGGATGAACACTGAAGCTTTCTTT; CDR3aa: CAWRPGMNTEAFF; d_gene: .; abundance: .; j_gene: TRBJ1-1; v_gene: TRBV30
CDR3nt: TGTGCCAGCTCCGGGACAGGGGCCGGGGAGCTGTTTTTT; CDR3aa: CASSGTGAGELFF; d_gene: TRBD1; abundance: few; j_gene: TRBJ2-2; v_gene: TRBV18
CDR3nt: TGTGCCTGGAGTTCTAAGGGTCTAGCAGTGTCAGATACGCAGTATTTT; CDR3aa: CAWSSKGLAVSDTQYF; d_gene: .; abundance: .; j_gene: TRBJ2-3; v_gene: TRBV30
CDR3nt: TGTGCCAGCAGTCATGGCTCGGGCACTGAAGCTTTCTTT; CDR3aa: CASSHGSGTEAFF; d_gene: .; abundance: few; j_gene: TRBJ1-1; v_gene: TRBV11-3
CDR3nt: TGCAGTGCTCAGGGGGCGTATGGCTACACCTTC; CDR3aa: CSAQGAYGYTF; d_gene: TRBD1; abundance: .; j_gene: TRBJ1-2; v_gene: TRBV20-1
CDR3nt: TGTGCCAGCAGCATCGGGGTAGCGAGTTCCAATGAGCAGTTCTTC; CDR3aa: CASSIGVASSNEQFF; d_gene: .; abundance: many; j_gene: TRBJ2-1; v_gene: TRBV5-4
CDR3nt: TGTGCCAGCAGCTTAGCGGGCAGCACAAACCAGGATACGCAGTATTTT; CDR3aa: CASSLAGSTNQDTQYF; d_gene: .; abundance: .; j_gene: TRBJ2-3; v_gene: TRBV7-2
CDR3nt: TGTGCCAGCAGCTTGTACGACAGCATGAACACTGAAGCTTTCTTT; CDR3aa: CASSLYDSMNTEAFF; d_gene: .; abundance: few; j_gene: TRBJ1-1; v_gene: TRBV5-6
CDR3nt: TGCGCCAGCAGCTTGGAAAGAGGTCAGCCCCAGCATTTT; CDR3aa: CASSLERGQPQHF; d_gene: .; abundance: .; j_gene: TRBJ1-5; v_gene: TRBV5-1